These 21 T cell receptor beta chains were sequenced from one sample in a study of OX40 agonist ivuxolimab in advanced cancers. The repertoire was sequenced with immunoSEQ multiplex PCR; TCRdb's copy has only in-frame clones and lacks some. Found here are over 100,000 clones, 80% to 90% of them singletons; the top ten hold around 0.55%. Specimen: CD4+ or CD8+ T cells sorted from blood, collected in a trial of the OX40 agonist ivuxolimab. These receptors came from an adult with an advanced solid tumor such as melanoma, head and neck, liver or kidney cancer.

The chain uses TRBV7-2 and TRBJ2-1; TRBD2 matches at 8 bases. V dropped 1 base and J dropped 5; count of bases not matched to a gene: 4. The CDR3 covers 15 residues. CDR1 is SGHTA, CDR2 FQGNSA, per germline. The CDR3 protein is CASSLVLAGHNEQFF. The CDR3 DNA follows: TGTGCCAGCAGCTTAGTGTTAGCGGGGCACAATGAGCAGTTCTTC.

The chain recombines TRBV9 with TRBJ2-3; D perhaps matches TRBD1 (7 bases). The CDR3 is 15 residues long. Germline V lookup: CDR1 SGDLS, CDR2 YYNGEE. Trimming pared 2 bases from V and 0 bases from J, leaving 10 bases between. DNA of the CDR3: TGTGCCAGCAGCGTCCAGGGGGGCAGCACAGATACGCAGTATTTT. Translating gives CASSVQGGSTDTQYF.

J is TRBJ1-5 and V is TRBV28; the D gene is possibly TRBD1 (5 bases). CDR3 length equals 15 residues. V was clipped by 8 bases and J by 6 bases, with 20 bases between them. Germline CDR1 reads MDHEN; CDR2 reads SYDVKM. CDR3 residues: CASEGAGVGGQPQHF. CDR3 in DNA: TGTGCCAGCGAAGGGGCCGGGGTCGGAGGTCAGCCCCAGCATTTT.

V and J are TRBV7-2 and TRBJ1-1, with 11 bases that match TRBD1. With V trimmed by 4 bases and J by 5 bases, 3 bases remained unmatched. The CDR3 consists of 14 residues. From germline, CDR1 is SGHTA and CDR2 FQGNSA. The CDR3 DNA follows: TGTGCCAGCAGCTCGGACAGGGGGCATACTGAAGCTTTCTTT. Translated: CASSSDRGHTEAFF.

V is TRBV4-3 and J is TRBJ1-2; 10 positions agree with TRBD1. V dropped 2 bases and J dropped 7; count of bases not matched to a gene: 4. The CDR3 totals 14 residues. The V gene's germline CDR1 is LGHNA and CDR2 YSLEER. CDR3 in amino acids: CASSQQTGGLGYTF. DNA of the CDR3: TGCGCCAGCAGCCAACAGACAGGGGGCCTTGGCTACACCTTC.

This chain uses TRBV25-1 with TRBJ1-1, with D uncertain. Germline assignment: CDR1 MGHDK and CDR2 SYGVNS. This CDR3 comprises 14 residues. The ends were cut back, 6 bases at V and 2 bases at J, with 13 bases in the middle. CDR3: CASREAGLNTEAFF. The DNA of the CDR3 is TGTGCCAGCAGGGAGGCAGGCCTTAACACTGAAGCTTTCTTT.

CDR3 sequence reads: CASSLSDTYNSPLHF. In DNA form, the CDR3 reads TGTGCCAGCAGCCTCTCAGACACCTATAATTCACCCCTCCACTTT. The chain employs TRBV11-3 and TRBJ1-6; D is unresolved. Germline CDR1 SGHNT, CDR2 YENEEA. The CDR3 covers 15 residues. V was trimmed by 5 bases and J by 2 bases, leaving 10 bases between them.

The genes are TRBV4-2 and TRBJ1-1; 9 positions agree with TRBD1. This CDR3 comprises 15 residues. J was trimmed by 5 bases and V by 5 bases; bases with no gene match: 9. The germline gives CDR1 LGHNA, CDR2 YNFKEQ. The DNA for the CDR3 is TGTGCCAGCAGCACTCTGGGACAGGGAAGTACTGAAGCTTTCTTT. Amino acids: CASSTLGQGSTEAFF.

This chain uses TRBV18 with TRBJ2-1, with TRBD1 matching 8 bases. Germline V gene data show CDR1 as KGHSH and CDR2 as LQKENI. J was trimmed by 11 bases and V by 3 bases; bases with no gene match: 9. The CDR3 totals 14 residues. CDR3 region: CASSPGQAVYKQFF. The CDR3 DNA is TGTGCCAGCTCACCGGGACAGGCTGTGTATAAGCAGTTCTTC.

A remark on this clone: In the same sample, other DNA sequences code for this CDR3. The CDR3 DNA reads as TGTGCCAGTACCCCTAGCGGGGGGATCCAAGAGACCCAGTACTTC. It translates to CASTPSGGIQETQYF. V gene TRBV19 combines with J gene TRBJ2-5, with 11 bases lining up with TRBD2. The CDR3 has 15 amino acids. Germline V gene data show CDR1 as LNHDA and CDR2 as SQIVND (reference sequence). V lost 7 bases to trimming and J lost 1 base; unmatched junction nucleotides: 5.

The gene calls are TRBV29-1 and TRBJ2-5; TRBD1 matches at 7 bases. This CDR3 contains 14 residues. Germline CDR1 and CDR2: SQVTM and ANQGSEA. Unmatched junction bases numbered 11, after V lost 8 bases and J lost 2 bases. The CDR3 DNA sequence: TGCAGCACCACTCTTAGGGACAGACAAGAGACCCAGTACTTC. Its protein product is CSTTLRDRQETQYF.

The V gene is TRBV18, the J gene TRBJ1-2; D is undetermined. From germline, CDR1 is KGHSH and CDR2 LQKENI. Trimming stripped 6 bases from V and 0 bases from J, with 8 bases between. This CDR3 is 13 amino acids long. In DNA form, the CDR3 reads TGTGCCAGCTCTCCCGGGACTAACTATGGCTACACCTTC. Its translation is CASSPGTNYGYTF.

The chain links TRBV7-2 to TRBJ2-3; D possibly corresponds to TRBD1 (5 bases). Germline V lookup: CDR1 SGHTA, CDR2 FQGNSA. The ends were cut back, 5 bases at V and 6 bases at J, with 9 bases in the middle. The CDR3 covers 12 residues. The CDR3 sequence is CASSTYRDTQYF. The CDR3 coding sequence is TGTGCCAGCAGCACCTACAGGGATACGCAGTATTTT.

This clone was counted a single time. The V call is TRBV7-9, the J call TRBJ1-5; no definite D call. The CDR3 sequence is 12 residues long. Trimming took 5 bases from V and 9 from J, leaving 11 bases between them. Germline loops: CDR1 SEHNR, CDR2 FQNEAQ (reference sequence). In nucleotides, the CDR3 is TGTGCCAGCAGCCTAGAGGATAGGCCCCAGCATTTT. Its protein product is CASSLEDRPQHF.

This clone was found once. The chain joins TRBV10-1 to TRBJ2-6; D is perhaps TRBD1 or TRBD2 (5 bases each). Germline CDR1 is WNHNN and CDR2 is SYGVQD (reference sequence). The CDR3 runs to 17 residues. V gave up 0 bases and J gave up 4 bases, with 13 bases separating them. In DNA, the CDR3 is TGCGCCAGCAGTGAGTCCGGGAAAGGGACGGGGGCCAACGTCCTGACTTTC. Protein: CASSESGKGTGANVLTF.

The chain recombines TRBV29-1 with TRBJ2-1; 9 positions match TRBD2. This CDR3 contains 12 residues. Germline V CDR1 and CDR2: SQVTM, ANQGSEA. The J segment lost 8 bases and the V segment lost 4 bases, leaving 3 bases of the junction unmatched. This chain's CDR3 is CSVVAGVYEQFF. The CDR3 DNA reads TGCAGCGTTGTAGCGGGGGTCTATGAGCAGTTCTTC.

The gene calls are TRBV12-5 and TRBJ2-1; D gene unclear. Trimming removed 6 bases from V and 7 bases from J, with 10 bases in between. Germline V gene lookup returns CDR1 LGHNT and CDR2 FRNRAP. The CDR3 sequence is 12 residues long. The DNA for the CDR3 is TGTGCTAGTGGGAACCTGGTTAATGAGCAGTTCTTC. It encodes CASGNLVNEQFF.

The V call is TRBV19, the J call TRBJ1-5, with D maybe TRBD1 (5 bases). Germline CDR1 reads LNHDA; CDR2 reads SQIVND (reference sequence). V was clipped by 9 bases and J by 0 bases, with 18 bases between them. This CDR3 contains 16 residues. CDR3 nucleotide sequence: TGTGCCAGCAACGAGGGACGGGTTTATAGCAATCAGCCCCAGCATTTT. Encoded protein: CASNEGRVYSNQPQHF.

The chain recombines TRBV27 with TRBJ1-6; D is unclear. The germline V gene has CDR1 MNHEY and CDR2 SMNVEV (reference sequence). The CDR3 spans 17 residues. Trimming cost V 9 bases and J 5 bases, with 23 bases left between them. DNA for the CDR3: TGTGCCAGTCATCCTGGGTGGGGTTTAGGAAATAATTCACCCCTCCACTTT. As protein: CASHPGWGLGNNSPLHF.

Here the CDR3 reads CASSRTSGGSQETQYF. CDR3 nucleotides: TGTGCCAGCTCAAGGACTAGCGGGGGCTCCCAAGAGACCCAGTACTTC. This rearrangement joins TRBV18 to TRBJ2-5, with 13 bases that match TRBD2. This CDR3 has 16 amino acids. Trimming removed 5 bases from V and 1 base from J; junction bases left unmatched: 4. CDR1 and CDR2 from the germline V gene are KGHSH and LQKENI.

CDR3 amino acids: CASRDTTECCKLGNTIYF. DNA of the CDR3: TGCGCCAGCAGGGATACCACGGAGTGTTGCAAGCTGGGAAACACCATATATTTT. The genes are TRBV10-1 and TRBJ1-3; no clear D gene. Germline CDR1 reads WNHNN; CDR2 reads SYGVQD (reference sequence). The CDR3 extends over 18 amino acids. V gave up 6 bases and J gave up 4 bases, with 25 bases separating them.